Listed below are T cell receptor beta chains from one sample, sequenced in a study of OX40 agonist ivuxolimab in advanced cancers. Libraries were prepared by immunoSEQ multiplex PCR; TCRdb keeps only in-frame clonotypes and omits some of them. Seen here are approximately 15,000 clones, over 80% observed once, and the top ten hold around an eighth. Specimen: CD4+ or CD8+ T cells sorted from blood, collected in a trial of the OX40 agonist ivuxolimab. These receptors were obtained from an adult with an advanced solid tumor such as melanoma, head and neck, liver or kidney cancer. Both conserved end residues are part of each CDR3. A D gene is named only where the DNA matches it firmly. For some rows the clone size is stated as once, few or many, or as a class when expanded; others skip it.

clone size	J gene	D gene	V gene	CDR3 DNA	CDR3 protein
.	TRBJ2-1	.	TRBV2	TGTGCCAGCAGTGAAGGGCCGGGGGCAGTGGCACTCTTC	CASSEGPGAVALF
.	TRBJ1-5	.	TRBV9	TGTGCCAGCAGCGTGGGGAGCAATCAGCCCCAGCATTTT	CASSVGSNQPQHF
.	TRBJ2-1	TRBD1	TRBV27	TGTGCCAGCAGTTTATCGAGGGGGCTGCTAAATGAGCAGTTCTTC	CASSLSRGLLNEQFF
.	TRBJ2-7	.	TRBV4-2	TGTGCCAGCAGCCCGTACAGGGAGGGGACTTACGAGCAGTACTTC	CASSPYREGTYEQYF
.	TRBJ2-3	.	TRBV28	TGTGCCAGCAGTTACAGGATTGCAGATACGCAGTATTTT	CASSYRIADTQYF
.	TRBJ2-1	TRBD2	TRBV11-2	TGTGCCAGCAGCTTAGATCTTGGCGGGGGGAATGAGCAGTTCTTC	CASSLDLGGGNEQFF
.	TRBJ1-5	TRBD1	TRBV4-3	TGCGCCAGCAGCCAAGGGACAGGAGAGAATCAGCCCCAGCATTTT	CASSQGTGENQPQHF
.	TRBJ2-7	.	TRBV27	TGTGCCAGCAGTTTCGGGGGACTGTACTACGAGCAGTACTTC	CASSFGGLYYEQYF
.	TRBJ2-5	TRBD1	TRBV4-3	TGCGCCAGCAGCCAAGATAGGGGGACAGGGACCCAGTACTTC	CASSQDRGTGTQYF
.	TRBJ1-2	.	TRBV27	TGTGCCAGCAGCCCCGCTATGGAGATTCCCTATGGCTACACCTTC	CASSPAMEIPYGYTF
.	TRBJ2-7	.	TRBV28	TGTGCCAGCAGTTTAGCCAGCTCCTACGAGCAGTACTTC	CASSLASSYEQYF
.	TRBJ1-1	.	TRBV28	TGTGCCAGCAGGAGAACGGCAGGGAACACTGAAGCTTTCTTT	CASRRTAGNTEAFF
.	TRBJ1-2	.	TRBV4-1	TGCGCCAGCAGCCAAGTCGGCGGAACGACGTCTAACTATGGCTACACCTTC	CASSQVGGTTSNYGYTF
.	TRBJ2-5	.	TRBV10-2	TGCGCCAGCAGTGAGTCGAGAGGTCTGGGTAGGGAGACCCAGTACTTC	CASSESRGLGRETQYF
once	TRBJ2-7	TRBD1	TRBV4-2	TGTGCCAGCAGCCTCCGGGACAGGGGCTACGAGCAGTACTTC	CASSLRDRGYEQYF
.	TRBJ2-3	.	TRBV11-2	TGTGCCAGCAGCTTACCGGGAGTTATTGATACGCAGTATTTT	CASSLPGVIDTQYF
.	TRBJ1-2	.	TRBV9	TGTGCCAGCAGCGCCTCCTCCGGGCTATCTCCTAACTATGGCTACACCTTC	CASSASSGLSPNYGYTF
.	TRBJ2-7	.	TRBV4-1	TGCGCCAGCAGCCAACGACCCTCATGGGAGCAGTACTTC	CASSQRPSWEQYF
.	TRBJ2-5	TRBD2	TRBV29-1	TGCAGCGCAACGGGACTAGCGGGCTTAAACCAGGAGACCCAGTACTTC	CSATGLAGLNQETQYF
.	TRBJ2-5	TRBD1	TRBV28	TGTGCCAGCAGTCCAGGACAGGGGGGGATACAAGAGACCCAGTACTTC	CASSPGQGGIQETQYF
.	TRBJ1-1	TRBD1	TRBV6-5	TGTGCCAGCAACTACCACAGGGGGCGAACTGAAGCTTTCTTT	CASNYHRGRTEAFF
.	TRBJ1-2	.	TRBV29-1	TGCAGCGTTGAATTGTCAGTCTATGGCTACACCTTC	CSVELSVYGYTF
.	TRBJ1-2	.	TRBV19	TGTGCCAGTAGTATGGCGGGATTTGAGAACTATGGCTACACCTTC	CASSMAGFENYGYTF
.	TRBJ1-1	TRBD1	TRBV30	TGTGCCTGGGTTATACAGGGGACGAGAACTGAAGCTTTCTTT	CAWVIQGTRTEAFF
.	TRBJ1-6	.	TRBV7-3	TGTGCCAGCAGCTTAAGGCCGCAGACAGGCACGGGGAATTCACCCCTCCACTTT	CASSLRPQTGTGNSPLHF
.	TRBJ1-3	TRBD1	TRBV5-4	TGTGCCAGCAGCTTGGGGACAGGCTACTACACCATATATTTT	CASSLGTGYYTIYF
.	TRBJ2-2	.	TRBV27	TGTGCCAGCAGTGTTGGACTACCGAACACCGGGGAGCTGTTTTTT	CASSVGLPNTGELFF
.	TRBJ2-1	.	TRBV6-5	TGTGCCAGCAGTTCAAATGAGCAGTTCTTC	CASSSNEQFF